What follows describes a single TCR beta chain. The entry originates in a study of T cell clones after liver transplantation. The protocol was immunoSEQ multiplex PCR, while the TCRdb copy is restricted to in-frame clones and leaves out a portion. The sample shows around 110,000 clones, approximately 90% of them seen only once. The germline V gene encodes CDR1 MDHEN and CDR2 SYDVKM. The CDR3 covers 16 residues. Germline trimming cut 6 bases from V and 4 bases from J; bases unmatched to any gene: 9. This clonotype was sampled from a human patient who received a liver transplant. T cells may partly derive from the graft donor. The starting material was CD4+ T cells from blood, obtained 12 months after liver transplant. This chain joins TRBV28 and TRBJ2-7, with 13 bases identical to TRBD2. The CDR3 region has the DNA TGTGCCAGCAGGACTAGCGGGAGGACTGCGATTTACGAGCAGTACTTC. Encoded protein: CASRTSGRTAIYEQYF.